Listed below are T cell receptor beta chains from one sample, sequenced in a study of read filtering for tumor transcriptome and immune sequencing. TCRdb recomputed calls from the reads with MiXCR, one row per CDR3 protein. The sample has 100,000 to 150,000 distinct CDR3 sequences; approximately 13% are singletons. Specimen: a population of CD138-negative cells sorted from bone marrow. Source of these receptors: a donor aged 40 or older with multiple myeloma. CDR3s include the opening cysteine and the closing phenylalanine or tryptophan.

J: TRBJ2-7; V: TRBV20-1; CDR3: CSARDWQGAPEQYF
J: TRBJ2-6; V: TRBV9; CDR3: CASSEGSGANVLTF
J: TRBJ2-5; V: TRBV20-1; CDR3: CSAGGGPQETQYF
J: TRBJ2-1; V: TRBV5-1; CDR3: CASSSDRGLTNEQFF
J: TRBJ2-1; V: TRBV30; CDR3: CAWSVLGLVGNEQFF
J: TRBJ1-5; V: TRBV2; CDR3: CASRQDSNQPQHF
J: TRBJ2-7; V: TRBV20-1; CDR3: CSAGRDYTYEQYF
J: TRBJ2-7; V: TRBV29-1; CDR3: CSTISTGDDEQYF
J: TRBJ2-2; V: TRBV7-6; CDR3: CASSLRGGAGAGELFF
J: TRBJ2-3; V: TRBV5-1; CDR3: CASSSSNTDTQYF
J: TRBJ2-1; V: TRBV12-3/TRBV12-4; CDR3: CASSMWDRGGEQFF
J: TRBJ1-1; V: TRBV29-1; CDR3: CSVDEEYTEAFF
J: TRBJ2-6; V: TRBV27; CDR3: CASSLIWQGASGANVLTF
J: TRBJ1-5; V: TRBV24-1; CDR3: CATSRDGGNQPQHF
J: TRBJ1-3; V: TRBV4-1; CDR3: CASSPLVQGNTIYF
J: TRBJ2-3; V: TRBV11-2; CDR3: CASSQLAGSGGPTDTQYF
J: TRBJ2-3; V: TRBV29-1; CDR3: CSVELTNTQYF